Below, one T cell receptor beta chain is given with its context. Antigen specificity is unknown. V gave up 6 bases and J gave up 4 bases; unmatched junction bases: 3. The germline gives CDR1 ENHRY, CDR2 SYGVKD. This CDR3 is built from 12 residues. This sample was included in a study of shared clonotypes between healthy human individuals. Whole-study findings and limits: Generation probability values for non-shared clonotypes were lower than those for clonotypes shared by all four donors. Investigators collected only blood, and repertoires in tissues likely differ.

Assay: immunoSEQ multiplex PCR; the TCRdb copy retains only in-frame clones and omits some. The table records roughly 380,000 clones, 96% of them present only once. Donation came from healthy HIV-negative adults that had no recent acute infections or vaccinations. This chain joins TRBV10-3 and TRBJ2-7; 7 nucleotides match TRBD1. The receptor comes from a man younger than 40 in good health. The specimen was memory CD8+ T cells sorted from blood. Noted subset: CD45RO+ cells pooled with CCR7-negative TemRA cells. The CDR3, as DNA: TGTGCCATCAGGACAGGGTTTTACGAGCAGTACTTC. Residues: CAIRTGFYEQYF.